These 26 T cell receptor beta chains were all obtained from the same sample, sequenced in a study of T cell responses to AZD1222 COVID-19 vaccine. Profiling relied on immunoSEQ multiplex PCR, and the TCRdb table lists in-frame clones only, not all of them. The data contain 200,000 or so clones, more than 85% of them singletons. This specimen consisted of peripheral blood, obtained on day 0 of MenACWY control vaccination. The origin of the receptors is an adult in good health.

The gene calls are TRBV3-1 (or the pseudogene TRBV3-2) and TRBJ1-6; no clear D gene. The germline CDR1 and CDR2 sequences are LGHDT and YNNKEL (reference sequence). The CDR3 loop spans 15 amino acids. V lost 2 bases to trimming and J lost 6 bases, with 11 bases between them. CDR3 sequence: CASSQSGIGNSPLHF. CDR3 in DNA: TGTGCCAGCAGCCAATCCGGGATCGGTAATTCACCCCTCCACTTT.

In nucleotides, the CDR3 is TGTGCCAGCAGCTCTACCTCCGGGGGTTACCATGAAAAACTGTTTTTT. Translation gives CASSSTSGGYHEKLFF. The gene calls are TRBV7-9 and TRBJ1-4, with D tentatively TRBD1 (5 bases). The CDR3 has 16 residues. CDR1 is SEHNR, CDR2 FQNEAQ, per germline (reference sequence). Trimming pared 4 bases from V and 6 bases from J, leaving 18 bases between.

The genes are TRBV5-6 and TRBJ1-2; TRBD1 might be the D (6 bases). Per germline, CDR1 SGHDT and CDR2 YYEEEE. The CDR3 has 14 amino acids. V was shortened by 0 bases and J by 4 bases, with 10 bases between the two germline ends. CDR3 nucleotide sequence: TGTGCCAGCAGCTTGGTCTCCAGGGGCTATGGCTACACCTTC. It specifies CASSLVSRGYGYTF. Full variable domain (missing parts from reference TRBV5-6 and TRBJ1-2): DAGVTQSPTHLIKTRGQQVTLRCSPKSGHDTVSWYQQALGQGPQFIFQYYEEEERQRGNFPDRFSGHQFPNYSSELNVNALLLGDSALYLCASSLVSRGYGYTFGSGTRLTVV.

The gene calls are TRBV19 and TRBJ1-6; 7 bases line up with TRBD1. CDR1 LNHDA and CDR2 SQIVND come from the germline V gene (reference sequence). V lost 3 bases to trimming and J lost 0 bases; unmatched junction nucleotides: 2. This CDR3 is 16 amino acids long. The DNA for the CDR3 is TGTGCCAGTAGTATTGGGGACAGCTCCTATAATTCACCCCTCCACTTT. This translates into CASSIGDSSYNSPLHF.

The V gene is TRBV7-2, the J gene TRBJ2-7; the match to TRBD1 covers 9 bases. V was pared by 6 bases and J by 7 bases, with 10 bases of the junction left unmatched. Germline values: CDR1 SGHTA, CDR2 FQGNSA. The CDR3 covers 14 residues. CDR3 protein: CASSKTGGGWEQYF. CDR3 DNA sequence: TGTGCCAGCAGTAAAACAGGGGGCGGTTGGGAGCAGTACTTC.

Comments on this clone: The junction does not match germline at one end; this may be a read error. The chain couples TRBV7-7 to TRBJ2-1; D not certain. Germline V gene sequence: CDR1 SSHAT, CDR2 FNYEAQ (reference sequence). The CDR3 spans 15 residues. CDR3 in DNA: TGTGCTAGCAGCTTAGGCGGTGGGAACTACAATGAGCAGTTCTTC. Translation gives CASSLGGGNYNEQFF.

V usage is TRBV7-9 and J usage is TRBJ1-1; D is possibly TRBD1 (6 bases). Trimming left V 1 base short and J 13 bases short, with 13 bases between. This CDR3 comprises 12 residues. Germline V gives CDR1 SEHNR, CDR2 FQNEAQ (reference sequence). CDR3 residues: CASSLDGQNSFF. DNA for the CDR3: TGTGCCAGCAGCTTAGACGGACAGAACAGTTTCTTT. The complete variable domain, with remaining parts taken from reference TRBV7-9 and TRBJ1-1, reads DTGVSQNPRHKITKRGQNVTFRCDPISEHNRLYWYRQTLGQGPEFLTYFQNEAQLEKSRLLSDRFSAERPKGSFSTLEIQRTEQGDSAMYLCASSLDGQNSFFGQGTRLTVV.

This clone was recorded a few times. The V gene is TRBV21-1, the J gene TRBJ1-5. TRBV21-1 counts as a pseudogene. This CDR3 has 17 amino acids. CDR3 protein: CASSTSRESGGNQPQHF. The CDR3, as DNA: TGTGCCAGCAGCACGAGCAGGGAAAGCGGGGGCAATCAGCCCCAGCATTTT.

The chain employs TRBV6-2 or TRBV6-3 and TRBJ2-6; 12 nucleotides align to TRBD1. V lost 2 bases to trimming and J lost 2 bases; unmatched junction nucleotides: 4. The germline V gene encodes CDR1 MNHEY and CDR2 SVGEGT. CDR3 length equals 18 residues. For the CDR3, the DNA is TGTGCCAGCAGTTACACCGGGACAGGGGGCCCTGGGGCCAACGTCCTGACTTTC. Protein sequence: CASSYTGTGGPGANVLTF.

The V gene is TRBV7-2, the J gene TRBJ1-6, with 10 bases identical to TRBD1. Unmatched junction bases numbered 9, after V lost 6 bases and J lost 7 bases. Germline V CDR1 and CDR2: SGHTA, FQGNSA. The CDR3 is 16 amino acids. The CDR3 protein is CASSRIGGQGNSPLHF. CDR3 nucleotides: TGTGCCAGCAGTCGGATTGGGGGACAGGGGAATTCACCCCTCCACTTT.

The chain recombines TRBV2 with TRBJ1-1; D remains ambiguous. The V and J ends lost 6 bases and 6 bases respectively, with 14 bases between them. The length of the CDR3 is 13 residues. The germline CDR1 and CDR2 sequences are SNHLY and FYNNEI. The CDR3 is CASSSAPHSEAFF. The CDR3 DNA is TGTGCCAGCAGCTCCGCCCCCCACTCTGAAGCTTTCTTT.

This clone was observed once. The V gene is TRBV4-3, the J gene TRBJ1-5; the D is unclear. Germline assignment: CDR1 LGHNA and CDR2 YSLEER. The CDR3 extends over 15 amino acids. V dropped 0 bases and J dropped 2 bases, with 8 bases sitting between them. The CDR3 spells CASSQDSLGNQPQHF. For the CDR3, the DNA is TGCGCCAGCAGCCAAGACAGTTTGGGCAATCAGCCCCAGCATTTT.

The rearrangement joins TRBV2 to TRBJ1-2; D ambiguous. Deletions cut 2 bases from V and 7 bases from J, with 11 bases between. The CDR3 extends over 13 amino acids. Per germline, CDR1 SNHLY and CDR2 FYNNEI. The CDR3 nucleotides are TGTGCCAGCAGTGAATCTCGGCTCGGTGGCTACACCTTC. Protein product: CASSESRLGGYTF. The variable domain in full, with the rest retrieved from reference TRBV2 and TRBJ1-2, is EPEVTQTPSHQVTQMGQEVILRCVPISNHLYFYWYRQILGQKVEFLVSFYNNEISEKSEIFDDQFSVERPDGSNFTLKIRSTKLEDSAMYFCASSESRLGGYTFGSGTRLTVV.

The chain has TRBV19 and TRBJ1-2; 8 nucleotides agree with TRBD1. V was clipped by 8 bases and J by 2 bases; unmatched bases: 16. In germline, CDR1 is LNHDA, CDR2 SQIVND (reference sequence). There are 17 residues in the CDR3. The chain's CDR3 is CASAGWETGAVNYGYTF. The CDR3 region has the DNA TGTGCCAGTGCAGGGTGGGAGACAGGGGCGGTGAACTATGGCTACACCTTC.

The chain links TRBV7-2 to TRBJ2-3, with D possibly TRBD2 on 5 matching bases. This CDR3 is 15 amino acids long. Between the trimmed V and J ends, which lost 4 bases and 3 bases, there was a span of 14 bases. Germline-derived CDR1 and CDR2 are SGHTA and FQGNSA. The CDR3 nucleotides read TGTGCCAGCAGCTGGACTGGCCTGGGGACAGATACGCAGTATTTT. Protein product: CASSWTGLGTDTQYF. Supplemented by reference TRBV7-2 and TRBJ2-3, the full variable domain reads GAGVSQSPSNKVTEKGKDVELRCDPISGHTALYWYRQSLGQGLEFLIYFQGNSAPDKSGLPSDRFSAERTGGSVSTLTIQRTQQEDSAVYLCASSWTGLGTDTQYFGPGTRLTVL.

The V gene is TRBV6-1, the J gene TRBJ2-7, with D perhaps assigned TRBD1 or TRBD2 (5 bases each). Trimming pared 4 bases from V and 0 bases from J, leaving 25 bases between. The length of the CDR3 is 19 residues. The germline CDR1 and CDR2 sequences are MNHNS and SASEGT. The CDR3 DNA reads TGTGCCAGCAGTGTACAGCCGGGAACACAGGTCAGAGGCTCCTACGAGCAGTACTTC. Residues: CASSVQPGTQVRGSYEQYF.

The chain uses TRBV7-2 and TRBJ1-6; a possible D gene is TRBD1 (5 bases). V lost 4 bases, J lost 10 bases, and 11 bases lay in between. The V gene's germline CDR1 is SGHTA and CDR2 FQGNSA. The CDR3 covers 13 residues. CDR3 sequence reads: CASSSRGSSPLHF. The CDR3 nucleotides are TGTGCCAGCAGCTCCCGGGGGTCCTCACCCCTCCACTTT.

This clone was seen more than once but under ten times. The chain joins TRBV19 to TRBJ1-4; no clear D gene. The V and J ends lost 6 bases and 10 bases respectively, with 12 bases between them. There are 12 residues in the CDR3. CDR1 is LNHDA, CDR2 SQIVND, per germline (reference sequence). The chain's CDR3 is CASSAHAGKLFF. The CDR3 DNA reads as TGTGCCAGTAGCGCTCATGCCGGAAAACTGTTTTTT.

This chain connects TRBV5-1 to TRBJ2-5; the match to TRBD1 covers 8 bases. Germline CDR1 is SGHRS and CDR2 is YFSETQ. Trimming removed 4 bases from V and 4 bases from J; junction bases left unmatched: 6. CDR3 length: 14 amino acids. The CDR3 region has the DNA TGCGCCAGCAGCGATACAGGGGGTGGAGAGACCCAGTACTTC. It specifies CASSDTGGGETQYF.

V usage is TRBV30 and J usage is TRBJ1-1; D is unclear. The V gene lost 0 bases and the J gene lost 4 bases, with 6 bases spanning the gap. Germline V gene lookup returns CDR1 GTSNPN and CDR2 SVGIG (reference sequence). There are 12 residues in the CDR3. The CDR3 DNA sequence: TGTGCCTGGAGTGTACCCGCCACTGAAGCTTTCTTT. This gives the protein CAWSVPATEAFF.

This clone was counted once. CDR3 sequence reads: CSVQLNTEAFF. CDR3 nucleotide sequence: TGCAGTGTCCAGTTGAACACTGAAGCTTTCTTT. This chain connects TRBV20-1 to TRBJ1-1; D is unclear. V lost 7 bases, J lost 0 bases, and 6 bases lay in between. This CDR3 spans 11 amino acids. Germline V gene sequence: CDR1 DFQATT, CDR2 SNEGSKA (reference sequence).

V gene TRBV6-2 or TRBV6-3 combines with J gene TRBJ1-2; TRBD1 matches at 8 bases. Trimming cost V 2 bases and J 5 bases; bases outside gene matches: 4. Looked up from germline, CDR1 is MNHEY and CDR2 is SVGEGT. The CDR3 spans 14 residues. The CDR3 region is CASSYATGVYGYTF. DNA for the CDR3: TGTGCCAGCAGTTACGCGACAGGGGTATATGGCTACACCTTC.

V is TRBV3-1 (or the pseudogene TRBV3-2) and J is TRBJ1-1; D not resolved. Per the germline V gene, CDR1 is LGHDT and CDR2 is YNNKEL (reference sequence). Trimming left V 1 base short and J 8 bases short, with 8 bases between. CDR3 size: 12 residues. The CDR3 DNA is TGTGCCAGCAGCCAAGTTAACAGAGAAGCTTTCTTT. This translates into CASSQVNREAFF.

The chain employs TRBV5-8 and TRBJ2-3; the match to TRBD1 covers 8 bases. The CDR3 totals 16 residues. Germline V gene lookup returns CDR1 SGHTS and CDR2 YDEGEE. The junction had 13 bases not matched to a gene; V was cut back by 3 bases and J by 7 bases. The CDR3 protein is CASSYFGQGAVNTQYF. In DNA form, the CDR3 reads TGTGCCAGCAGCTACTTTGGGCAGGGGGCTGTGAATACGCAGTATTTT.

The chain carries TRBV6-5 and TRBJ1-5; the D gene is possibly TRBD1 (6 bases). The germline V gene encodes CDR1 MNHEY and CDR2 SVGAGI. The length of the CDR3 is 15 residues. V was trimmed by 4 bases and J by 6 bases, leaving 16 bases between them. The CDR3 loop is CASSSGQLSGQPQHF. The CDR3 nucleotides read TGTGCCAGCAGTTCCGGACAGTTATCGGGTCAGCCCCAGCATTTT.

The chain has TRBV5-1 and TRBJ2-5, with a tentative D call TRBD2 (5 bases). CDR3 size: 14 residues. The V and J ends lost 0 bases and 0 bases respectively, with 6 bases between them. Germline V gene sequence: CDR1 SGHRS, CDR2 YFSETQ. The DNA of the CDR3 is TGCGCCAGCAGCTTGGGAGGGAACCAAGAGACCCAGTACTTC. Translated, it gives CASSLGGNQETQYF. The variable domain in full, with the rest retrieved from reference TRBV5-1 and TRBJ2-5, is KAGVTQTPRYLIKTRGQQVTLSCSPISGHRSVSWYQQTPGQGLQFLFEYFSETQRNKGNFPGRFSGRQFSNSRSEMNVSTLELGDSALYLCASSLGGNQETQYFGPGTRLLVL.